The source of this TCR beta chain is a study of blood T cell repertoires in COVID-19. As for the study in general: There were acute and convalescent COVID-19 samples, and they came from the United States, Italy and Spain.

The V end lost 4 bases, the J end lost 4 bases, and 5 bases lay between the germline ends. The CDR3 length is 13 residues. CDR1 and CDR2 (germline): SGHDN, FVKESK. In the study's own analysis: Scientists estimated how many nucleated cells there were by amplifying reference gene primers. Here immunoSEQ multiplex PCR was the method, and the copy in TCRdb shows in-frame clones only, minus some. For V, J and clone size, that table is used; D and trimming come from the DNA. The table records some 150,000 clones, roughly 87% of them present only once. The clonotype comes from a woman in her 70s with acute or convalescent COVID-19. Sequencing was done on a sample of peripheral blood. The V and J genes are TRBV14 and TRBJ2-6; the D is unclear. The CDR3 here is CASSLGGANVLTF. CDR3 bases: TGTGCCAGCAGCCTCGGGGGGGCCAACGTCCTGACTTTC.